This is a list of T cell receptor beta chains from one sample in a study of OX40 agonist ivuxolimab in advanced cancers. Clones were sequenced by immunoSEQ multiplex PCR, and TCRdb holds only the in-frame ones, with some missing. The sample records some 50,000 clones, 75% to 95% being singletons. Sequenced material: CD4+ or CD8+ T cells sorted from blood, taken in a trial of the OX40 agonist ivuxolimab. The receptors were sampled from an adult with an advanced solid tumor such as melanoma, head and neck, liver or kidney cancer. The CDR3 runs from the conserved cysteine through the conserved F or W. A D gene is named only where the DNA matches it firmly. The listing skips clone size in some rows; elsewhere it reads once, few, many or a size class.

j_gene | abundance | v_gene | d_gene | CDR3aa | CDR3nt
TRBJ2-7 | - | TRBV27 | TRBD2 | CASRYSTAGVSYEQYF | TGTGCCAGCAGGTATAGCACAGCGGGAGTATCCTACGAGCAGTACTTC
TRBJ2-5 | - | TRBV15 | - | CATSSGGLGQIEETQYF | TGTGCCACCAGCAGCGGGGGCCTGGGACAGATCGAAGAGACCCAGTACTTC
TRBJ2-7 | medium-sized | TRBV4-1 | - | CASSHWDTSYEQYF | TGCGCCAGCAGCCACTGGGACACTTCCTACGAGCAGTACTTC
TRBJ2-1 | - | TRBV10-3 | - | CAISESSWGGPSPTYNEQFF | TGTGCCATCAGTGAGTCGAGTTGGGGGGGGCCGTCTCCCACCTACAATGAGCAGTTCTTC
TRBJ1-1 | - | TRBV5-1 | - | CASSLAADEAFF | TGCGCCAGCAGCTTGGCGGCTGATGAAGCTTTCTTT
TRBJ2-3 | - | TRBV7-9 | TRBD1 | CASSLGQGASTDTQYF | TGTGCCAGCAGCTTAGGACAGGGGGCTTCCACAGATACGCAGTATTTT
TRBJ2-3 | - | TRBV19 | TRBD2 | CASSIGLAGGTDTQYF | TGTGCCAGTAGTATAGGACTAGCGGGAGGGACAGATACGCAGTATTTT
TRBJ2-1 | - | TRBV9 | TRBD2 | CASSVGVRGGTYNEQFF | TGTGCCAGCAGCGTAGGAGTGCGGGGGGGGACCTACAATGAGCAGTTCTTC
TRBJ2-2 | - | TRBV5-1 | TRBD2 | CASSGTSGGTGELFF | TGCGCCAGCAGCGGGACTAGCGGGGGGACCGGGGAGCTGTTTTTT
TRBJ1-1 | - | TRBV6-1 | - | CRAGNTEAFF | TGTAGGGCAGGGAACACTGAAGCTTTCTTT